This entry describes one T cell receptor beta chain. What it recognizes is unknown. MiXCR was run by TCRdb on the RT-PCR reads, yielding one entry per CDR3 protein. The sample consists of under 950,000 distinct CDR3 sequences, around 21% of them appearing once. The source of the sample is a study of response to subunit inactivated influenza vaccine. General study points: It was the authors' suggestion that each seasonal influenza vaccination recruits few new T cells.

This clonotype was obtained from a man in his fifties or sixties who received an inactivated influenza vaccine. Material: PBMCs from blood, obtained roughly 5 days after vaccination.

DNA of the CDR3: TGTGCCAGCAGCTTAGATTGGGGACTAGGCGGATACAATGAGCAGTTCTTC. Translated, it gives CASSLDWGLGGYNEQFF. The rearrangement joins TRBV11-2 to TRBJ2-1, with 8 bases aligning to TRBD2. This CDR3 contains 17 residues. Trimming removed 0 bases from V and 4 bases from J; junction bases left unmatched: 8. Per the germline V gene, CDR1 is SGHAT and CDR2 is FQNNGV.